This section outlines one T cell receptor (beta chain) sequence together with its context. It lacks a known antigen. Qualities for individual bases were not recorded, and no much larger clone is one base off. These data are taken from a study of blood T cell repertoires in COVID-19 (dated by TCRdb to the early 2020s). For context, the study as a whole: Samples covering the acute and convalescent phases of COVID-19 were provided by collaborators in the United States, Italy and Spain. The dataset comprised deeply sampled blood TCRbeta repertoires from subjects exposed to, actively infected with, or recovered from COVID-19. Nearly every sample came with metadata listing a de-identified subject ID, COVID-19 status, age in years and sex. The prospective study material was composed of cDNA or gDNA derived from T cells, B-cell-depleted T cells, or PBMCs. A freely available public database, intended as a resource for researchers studying the immune response to SARS-CoV-2, is where the repertoires were released. The samples were drawn from the first 160 participants of the ongoing ImmuneRACE study and from some 1,300 subjects provided by 6 global collaborators. HLA class I and class II types, where available, came from metadata supplied by the sample provider rather than from assay-based typing. The paper's findings and limits, for the study overall: The amount of clinical and demographic metadata varied by source and participant and was provided uncurated.

The immunoSEQ Assay, a bias-controlled multiplex PCR, was used to amplify TCRbeta CDR3 regions from genomic DNA. The authors processed their data as follows. Within the assay, amplification of reference gene primers was used to estimate how many nucleated cells each sample contained. To quantify the absolute abundance of each unique TCRbeta CDR3 rearrangement, sequence reads were collapsed and filtered. Productive Simpson clonality was computed per sample as the square root of Simpson's diversity index over productive rearrangements. The table comes from immuneACCESS by way of TCRdb, which keeps in-frame sequences with V and J called. Part of the clones is missing from these tables; in studies checked, under half for an unresolved V gene and the rest for unknown reasons. That table gives V, J and clone size, and the DNA gave D and trimming. This sample comprises more than 150,000 clones, roughly four fifths of them detected only once. The biggest ten clones account for less than 15% of the sample.

Inclusive of the bounding cysteine and phenylalanine, the CDR3 is 15 residues long. Only CDR3 DNA is held: 45 bases, read in frame from base 1. CDR1 and CDR2, looked up from the germline V gene, are SGHTA and FQGNSA. Compared with germline, V lacks 0 bases and J lacks 8 bases; bases without a gene match: 6. Samples from volunteer blood donors who had recovered from COVID-19 were contributed by a second Seattle source. Each collaborating institution followed its own protocols to collect whole blood in K2EDTA tubes. For TCRbeta analysis, collaborators shipped samples as frozen whole blood, isolated PBMCs, or DNA extracted from either of those sample types.

The rearrangement combines TRBV7-2 with TRBJ2-1; 8 bases in the middle match TRBD2. The clonotype was recovered from a middle-aged man who had recovered from COVID-19. Material for sequencing was peripheral blood. The CDR3 has the sequence CASSLAAGEVYEQFF. The nucleotide sequence reads as follows: TGTGCCAGCAGCTTAGCAGCGGGAGAAGTCTATGAGCAGTTCTTC.